The 20 T cell receptor beta chains listed next were all sequenced from one sample in a study of cytotoxic CD8 clonotypes in ibrutinib-treated CLL. Profiled with immunoSEQ multiplex PCR; TCRdb holds only in-frame clones, not every one. The table shows 250,000 to 350,000 clones, with around 76% occurring only once. Sample: PBMCs, taken at disease progression, from a patient treated with ibrutinib. Source of these receptors: a human donor with chronic lymphocytic leukemia.

The chain's CDR3 is CASGEQGNTGELFF. CDR3 nucleotide sequence: TGCGCCAGCGGCGAACAGGGGAACACCGGGGAGCTGTTTTTT. The chain employs TRBV5-1 and TRBJ2-2; possibly TRBD1 for D (6 bases). The V end was cut by 7 bases, the J end by 1 base, with 11 bases between. Germline CDR1 SGHRS, CDR2 YFSETQ. The CDR3 runs to 14 residues.

The chain has TRBV4-2 and TRBJ2-7, with D perhaps matching TRBD2 (5 bases). Trimming stripped 2 bases from V and 5 bases from J, with 10 bases between. Germline CDR1 is LGHNA and CDR2 is YNFKEQ. This CDR3 is 13 amino acids long. CDR3 sequence: CASSQRGSDEQYF. CDR3 coding DNA: TGTGCCAGCAGCCAAAGAGGTAGCGACGAGCAGTACTTC.

The V gene is TRBV7-3, the J gene TRBJ2-5; 10 positions match TRBD2. The CDR3 spans 15 residues. J lost 4 bases, V lost 5 bases, and 7 bases had no gene match. Germline V gene data show CDR1 as SGHTA and CDR2 as FQGTGA. In nucleotides, the CDR3 is TGTGCCAGCAGCCCCGTAGCGGGAGGCGTAGAGACCCAGTACTTC. It codes for CASSPVAGGVETQYF.

The genes are TRBV11-3 and TRBJ2-3; D perhaps matches TRBD1 (6 bases). Trimming stripped 5 bases from V and 9 bases from J, with 9 bases between. CDR1 is SGHNT, CDR2 YENEEA, per germline. The CDR3 runs 11 residues. This CDR3 reads CASSRDRTQYF. CDR3 coding DNA: TGTGCCAGCAGCCGTGACAGGACGCAGTATTTT. Full variable domain (rest looked up from reference TRBV11-3 and TRBJ2-3): EAGVVQSPRYKIIEKKQPVAFWCNPISGHNTLYWYLQNLGQGPELLIRYENEEAVDDSQLPKDRFSAERLKGVDSTLKIQPAELGDSAVYLCASSRDRTQYFGPGTRLTVL.

The CDR3 nucleotides read TGTGCCAGCAGCTCCCGGTCGGGGGCCCGATCTGGGGCCAACGTCCTGACTTTC. Translation gives CASSSRSGARSGANVLTF. The chain links TRBV9 to TRBJ2-6; D assignment may be TRBD1 or TRBD2 (6 bases each). Germline CDR1 and CDR2: SGDLS and YYNGEE. CDR3 length: 18 residues. V lost 4 bases and J lost 1, with 18 bases in between.

V is TRBV10-2 and J is TRBJ2-1; 7 bases fit TRBD1. V shed 6 bases and J 9 bases; nucleotides not matched to a gene: 11. Germline V gene sequence: CDR1 WSHSY, CDR2 SAAADI. This CDR3 is built from 14 residues. DNA for the CDR3: TGCGCCAGCAGCCTCGATCACAGGGGAAGTGAGCAGTTCTTC. This gives the protein CASSLDHRGSEQFF.

The chain couples TRBV7-2 to TRBJ1-3, with D unclear. The CDR3 consists of 14 residues. Germline V lookup: CDR1 SGHTA, CDR2 FQGNSA. The V end was cut by 1 base, the J end by 1 base, with 5 bases between. The DNA for the CDR3 is TGTGCCAGCAGCTTAGGGGTATCTGGAAACACCATATATTTT. It specifies CASSLGVSGNTIYF.

V usage is TRBV4-1 and J usage is TRBJ1-1, with D uncertain. CDR1 is MGHRA and CDR2 is YSYEKL in the germline V gene. The CDR3 runs 15 residues. V was pared by 1 base and J by 3 bases, with 12 bases between. The chain's CDR3 is CASSQGWGLDTEAFF. Written as DNA, the CDR3 is TGCGCCAGCAGCCAAGGGTGGGGTCTTGACACTGAAGCTTTCTTT.

This clone appeared a few times. The chain recombines TRBV15 with TRBJ2-5, with TRBD2 identical over 7 bases. This CDR3 contains 17 residues. V gave up 5 bases and J gave up 4 bases; unmatched junction bases: 16. The V gene's germline CDR1 is LNHNV and CDR2 YYDKDF (reference sequence). The CDR3 spells CATSGSGRLALGETQYF. The CDR3 bases are TGTGCCACCAGCGGAAGTGGTAGACTAGCCCTGGGAGAGACCCAGTACTTC.

This clone has a single count. The gene calls are TRBV11-2 and TRBJ2-3, with D possibly matching TRBD1 (5 bases). This CDR3 spans 13 amino acids. V lost 4 bases, J lost 1 base, and 6 bases lay in between. Germline CDR1 is SGHAT and CDR2 is FQNNGV. The CDR3 loop reads CASSSGRTDTQYF. CDR3 coding DNA: TGTGCCAGCAGCTCAGGGCGCACAGATACGCAGTATTTT.

The chain has TRBV5-1 and TRBJ1-1; D might be TRBD1 (5 bases). This CDR3 contains 15 residues. Germline-derived CDR1 and CDR2 are SGHRS and YFSETQ. V lost 0 bases to trimming and J lost 1 base, with 10 bases between them. The CDR3: CASSLDGHPNTEAFF. CDR3 nucleotide sequence: TGCGCCAGCAGCTTGGATGGACATCCGAACACTGAAGCTTTCTTT.

V gene TRBV9 combines with J gene TRBJ2-7; the D gene could be TRBD1 or TRBD2 (6 bases each). Germline V gene sequence: CDR1 SGDLS, CDR2 YYNGEE. The CDR3 runs to 14 residues. V lost 3 bases, J lost 2 bases, and 12 bases lay in between. CDR3 sequence: CASSAGGQAYEQYF. The CDR3 region has the DNA TGTGCCAGCAGCGCTGGGGGGCAGGCCTACGAGCAGTACTTC.

V usage is TRBV4-1 and J usage is TRBJ1-4; D is possibly TRBD1 (5 bases). This CDR3 has 11 residues. V lost 4 bases and J 8 bases, leaving 5 bases between the germline ends. CDR1 MGHRA and CDR2 YSYEKL come from the germline V gene. CDR3 amino acids: CASSRQEKLFF. The CDR3 DNA reads TGCGCCAGCAGCCGACAGGAAAAACTGTTTTTT.

The chain uses TRBV11-2 and TRBJ1-2; D gene uncertain. Trimming took 4 bases from V and 3 from J, leaving 9 bases between them. Looked up from germline, CDR1 is SGHAT and CDR2 is FQNNGV. The CDR3 consists of 13 residues. DNA for the CDR3: TGTGCCAGCAGCTCTAGCGGCCACTATGGCTACACCTTC. It codes for CASSSSGHYGYTF.

The sample holds a few counts of this clone. V gene TRBV6-5 combines with J gene TRBJ1-1; maybe TRBD1 (6 bases). The germline V gene encodes CDR1 MNHEY and CDR2 SVGAGI. Trimming removed 2 bases from V and 1 base from J, with 11 bases in between. CDR3 size: 15 residues. The CDR3 DNA sequence: TGTGCCAGCAGTTACGCGGGACATAGGAACACTGAAGCTTTCTTT. Amino acids: CASSYAGHRNTEAFF.

CDR3 region: CASSLGRGLNQPQHF. The CDR3 bases are TGCGCCAGCAGCTTAGGTAGGGGGCTCAATCAGCCCCAGCATTTT. The rearrangement joins TRBV5-1 to TRBJ1-5, with 7 bases lining up with TRBD1. V lost 2 bases to trimming and J lost 3 bases; unmatched junction nucleotides: 5. The CDR3 contains 15 residues. Germline V lookup: CDR1 SGHRS, CDR2 YFSETQ. The full variable domain, rest sourced from reference TRBV5-1 and TRBJ1-5, is KAGVTQTPRYLIKTRGQQVTLSCSPISGHRSVSWYQQTPGQGLQFLFEYFSETQRNKGNFPGRFSGRQFSNSRSEMNVSTLELGDSALYLCASSLGRGLNQPQHFGDGTRLSIL.

This clone was seen a few times. CDR3 region: CASSLSGAFSYEQYF. As DNA, the CDR3 is TGCGCCAGCAGCTTGTCAGGGGCCTTCTCCTACGAGCAGTACTTC. The rearrangement joins TRBV5-1 to TRBJ2-7; D is possibly TRBD1 (6 bases). The CDR3 covers 15 residues. The ends were cut back, 1 base at V and 0 bases at J, with 11 bases in the middle. The germline V gene encodes CDR1 SGHRS and CDR2 YFSETQ.

The chain has TRBV18 and TRBJ2-7; 7 bases align to TRBD1. CDR1 and CDR2 (germline): KGHSH, LQKENI. V was clipped by 4 bases and J by 3 bases; unmatched bases: 3. This CDR3 is 13 amino acids long. The CDR3 spells CASSHGTDYEQYF. The CDR3 nucleotides are TGTGCCAGCTCACACGGGACAGACTACGAGCAGTACTTC.

This chain connects TRBV29-1 to TRBJ1-2, with 9 bases identical to TRBD1. This CDR3 comprises 15 residues. V trimming: 6 bases; J trimming: 7 bases; junction bases outside the gene matches: 15. Germline V CDR1 and CDR2: SQVTM, ANQGSEA. The CDR3 sequence is CSVGDRANLEVGYTF. The CDR3 bases are TGCAGCGTGGGGGACAGGGCCAACCTGGAGGTTGGCTACACCTTC. The full variable domain, its missing parts supplied by reference TRBV29-1 and TRBJ1-2, is SAVISQKPSRDICQRGTSLTIQCQVDSQVTMMFWYRQQPGQSLTLIATANQGSEATYESGFVIDKFPISRPNLTFSTLTVSNMSPEDSSIYLCSVGDRANLEVGYTFGSGTRLTVV.

This clone was detected a few times. The same CDR3 can be traced to other DNA sequences in this sample. V is TRBV7-2 and J is TRBJ2-7; 7 bases line up with TRBD1. CDR1 is SGHTA and CDR2 is FQGNSA in the germline V gene. CDR3 length equals 14 residues. Trimming removed 5 bases from V and 0 bases from J; junction bases left unmatched: 4. This CDR3 is CASSPDRSSYEQYF. CDR3 DNA: TGTGCCAGCAGCCCGGACAGGAGCTCCTACGAGCAGTACTTC.